The next 11 T cell receptor beta chains were all read from a single sample in a study of low-dose radiotherapy and immunotherapy resistance in tumors. cDNA synthesis used a TRAV/TRBV-specific primer set for both chains. TCRs underwent 20 PCR cycles of amplification with a constant-region primer and V-primer adapter. TCRdb independently ran MiXCR on the reads; one entry per CDR3 protein. The data hold approximately 89,000 distinct CDR3 sequences, with approximately 17% observed a single time. The time point is: before trial treatment. The sample consisted of PBMCs, taken before treatment. The receptors shown here come from a male donor with prostate cancer.

This clonotype was observed many times. This sequence joins TRBV19 and TRBJ1-5, with a possible D match to TRBD1 (6 bases). Germline values: CDR1 LNHDA, CDR2 SQIVND (reference sequence). The CDR3 has 14 residues. V was clipped by 5 bases and J by 6 bases, with 14 bases between them. CDR3 loop: CASSPSGGLQPQHF. CDR3 in DNA: TGTGCCAGTAGTCCAAGCGGGGGGCTTCAGCCCCAGCATTTT.

The rearrangement joins TRBV3-1 to TRBJ2-7, with 9 bases matching TRBD2. Germline V gives CDR1 LGHDT, CDR2 YNNKEL (reference sequence). Losses at the gene ends were 4 bases for V and 4 bases for J; bases not matched to a gene: 8. This CDR3 is 15 amino acids long. The CDR3 nucleotides are TGTGCCAGCAGCCCGGATAGCGGGAGAGGGTACGAGCAGTACTTC. Translating it yields CASSPDSGRGYEQYF.

This clonotype has at least ten counts. For the CDR3, the DNA is TGCGCCAGCAGCCAAGAAGGCAACCAGGGGTATGGCTACACCTTC. This codes for CASSQEGNQGYGYTF. This chain uses TRBV4-1 with TRBJ1-2; D is possibly TRBD1 (6 bases). V was cut by 0 bases and J by 5 bases, with 13 bases left in between. CDR3 size: 15 residues. CDR1 and CDR2 from the germline V gene are MGHRA and YSYEKL.

This clonotype has a count of ten or more. This chain joins TRBV25-1 and TRBJ1-4; TRBD1 might be the D (5 bases). CDR1 is MGHDK, CDR2 SYGVNS, per germline. CDR3 length: 14 amino acids. V lost 2 bases and J 8 bases, leaving 12 bases between the germline ends. This chain's CDR3 is CASSEAGSGEKLFF. The CDR3 DNA reads as TGTGCCAGCAGTGAAGCAGGGTCAGGGGAAAAACTGTTTTTT.

CDR3 bases: TGCGCCAGCAGCCAACAAGAGGGGTACGGCACAGATACGCAGTATTTT. This encodes CASSQQEGYGTDTQYF. The rearrangement uses TRBV4-1 and TRBJ2-3, with D perhaps assigned TRBD1 or TRBD2 (5 bases each). This CDR3 comprises 16 residues. V lost 2 bases and J 1 base, leaving 13 bases between the germline ends. Per the germline V gene, CDR1 is MGHRA and CDR2 is YSYEKL.

This clonotype was recorded at least ten times. J is TRBJ2-5 and V is TRBV11-2; 11 bases fit TRBD2. V shed 2 bases and J 5 bases; nucleotides not matched to a gene: 7. The CDR3 totals 16 residues. The germline gives CDR1 SGHAT, CDR2 FQNNGV. The CDR3 region is CASSLIGTSGKETQYF. The CDR3 bases are TGTGCCAGCAGCTTAATCGGGACTAGCGGCAAGGAGACCCAGTACTTC.

This clonotype has at least ten counts. CDR3 sequence: CASSLGQGAYEQYF. DNA of the CDR3: TGTGCCAGCAGCTTAGGACAGGGGGCATACGAGCAGTACTTC. The chain employs TRBV5-5 and TRBJ2-7; TRBD1 matches at 11 bases. CDR1 SGHKS and CDR2 YYEKEE come from the germline V gene (reference sequence). The CDR3 length is 14 residues. V lost 2 bases to trimming and J lost 4 bases; unmatched junction nucleotides: 2. Complete variable domain (other parts from reference TRBV5-5 and TRBJ2-7): DAGVTQSPTHLIKTRGQQVTLRCSPISGHKSVSWYQQVLGQGPQFIFQYYEKEERGRGNFPDRFSARQFPNYSSELNVNALLLGDSALYLCASSLGQGAYEQYFGPGTRLTVT.

The genes are TRBV20-1 and TRBJ2-5; either TRBD1 or TRBD2 may fit D (5 bases each). Trimming stripped 6 bases from V and 5 bases from J, with 19 bases between. The CDR3 runs 14 residues. Germline V lookup: CDR1 DFQATT, CDR2 SNEGSKA (reference sequence). CDR3 amino acids: CSATKGPPRETQYF. The DNA for the CDR3 is TGCAGTGCCACAAAGGGACCTCCCCGGGAGACCCAGTACTTC.

In its sample, this clonotype was seen a few times. V and J are TRBV30 and TRBJ1-5, with 7 bases aligning to TRBD1. V gave up 5 bases and J gave up 3 bases; unmatched junction bases: 4. The CDR3 loop spans 13 amino acids. CDR1 GTSNPN and CDR2 SVGIG come from the germline V gene (reference sequence). The CDR3: CAWQGGFNQPQHF. In DNA, the CDR3 is TGTGCCTGGCAGGGGGGGTTCAATCAGCCCCAGCATTTT.

This clonotype was recorded at least ten times. The rearrangement links TRBV5-1 to TRBJ1-4, with D maybe TRBD1 (6 bases). Trimming removed 5 bases from V and 6 bases from J, with 20 bases in between. The CDR3 spans 16 residues. Germline assignment: CDR1 SGHRS and CDR2 YFSETQ. CDR3 loop: CASSTVLGGVDEKLFF. The CDR3 DNA reads as TGCGCCAGCAGTACCGTCCTGGGGGGCGTGGATGAAAAACTGTTTTTT.

This clonotype was seen ten or more times. The chain employs TRBV6-2 or TRBV6-3 and TRBJ2-1, with a weak D call TRBD2 (6 bases). Trimming removed 6 bases from V and 4 bases from J, with 16 bases in between. This CDR3 has 15 residues. Germline V gene lookup returns CDR1 MNHEY and CDR2 SVGEGT. Here the CDR3 reads CASSGSTSGYNEQFF. CDR3 DNA: TGTGCCAGCAGCGGGAGTACCTCCGGTTACAATGAGCAGTTCTTC.